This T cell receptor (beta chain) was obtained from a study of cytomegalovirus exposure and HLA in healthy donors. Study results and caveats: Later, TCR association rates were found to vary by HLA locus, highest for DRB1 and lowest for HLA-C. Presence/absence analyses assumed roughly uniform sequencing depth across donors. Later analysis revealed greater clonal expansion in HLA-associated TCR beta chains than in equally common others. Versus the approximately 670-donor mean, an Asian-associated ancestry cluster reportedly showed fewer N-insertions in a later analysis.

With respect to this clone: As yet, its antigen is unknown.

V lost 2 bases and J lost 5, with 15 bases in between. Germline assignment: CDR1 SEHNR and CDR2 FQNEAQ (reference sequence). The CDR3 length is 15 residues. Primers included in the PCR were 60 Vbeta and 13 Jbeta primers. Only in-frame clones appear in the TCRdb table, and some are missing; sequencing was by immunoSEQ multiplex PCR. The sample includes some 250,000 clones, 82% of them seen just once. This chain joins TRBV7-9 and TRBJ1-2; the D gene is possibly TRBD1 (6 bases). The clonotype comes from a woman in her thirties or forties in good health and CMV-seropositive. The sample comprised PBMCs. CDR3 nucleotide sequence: TGTGCCAGCAGCTTATCCGTATCAGGGGCGTATGGCTACACCTTC. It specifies CASSLSVSGAYGYTF. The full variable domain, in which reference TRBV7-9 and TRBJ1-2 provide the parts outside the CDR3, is DTGVSQNPRHKITKRGQNVTFRCDPISEHNRLYWYRQTLGQGPEFLTYFQNEAQLEKSRLLSDRFSAERPKGSFSTLEIQRTEQGDSAMYLCASSLSVSGAYGYTFGSGTRLTVV.